A selection of T cell receptor beta chains follows, all from one sample in a study of cytomegalovirus exposure and HLA in healthy donors. Using immunoSEQ multiplex PCR, the repertoire was profiled, and TCRdb retains in-frame clones only, with some absent. The table records 150,000 to 200,000 clones, around four fifths of them present only once. The source material was PBMCs. The receptors come from a man aged 25-45 years in good health and CMV-seropositive. CDR3s include the opening cysteine and the closing phenylalanine or tryptophan. A D gene is named only where the DNA matches it firmly. The size of a clone is reported for some rows only, either as once, few or many, or as a class for expanded clones.

TRBV5-1	TRBJ1-4	15	TRBD1	-	TGCGCCAGCAGCTTACAAGGGACAGAGAATGAAAAACTGTTTTTT	CASSLQGTENEKLFF
TRBV18	TRBJ1-2	13	-	-	TGTGCCAGCTCGGAAGACAGGATCTATGGCTACACCTTC	CASSEDRIYGYTF
TRBV13	TRBJ2-1	15	-	-	TGTGCCAGCAGCCCTCCGAGCAGGTCCTACAATGAGCAGTTCTTC	CASSPPSRSYNEQFF
TRBV5-1	TRBJ1-1	16	TRBD1	-	TGCGCCAGCAGCTGGGGACAGGGGGGTCGGAACACTGAAGCTTTCTTT	CASSWGQGGRNTEAFF
TRBV5-6	TRBJ1-6	14	-	few	TGTGCCAGCAGCTTGGGCGGCTATAATTCACCCCTCCACTTT	CASSLGGYNSPLHF
TRBV27	TRBJ1-5	13	-	-	TGTGCCAGCAGTTTAGCCGGGGGACAGCCCCAGCATTTT	CASSLAGGQPQHF
TRBV10-3	TRBJ2-7	15	TRBD1	-	TGTGCCATCAGTGGGGGACAGGGGAAATCCTACGAGCAGTACTTC	CAISGGQGKSYEQYF
TRBV19	TRBJ2-1	15	-	-	TGTGCCAGTAGTATAAGCCTGAGCTCCTACAATGAGCAGTTCTTC	CASSISLSSYNEQFF
TRBV5-1	TRBJ2-7	14	-	few	TGCGCCAGCAGGGAGGGAGGAGGCTCCTACGAGCAGTACTTC	CASREGGGSYEQYF
TRBV12-5	TRBJ2-7	13	-	-	TGTGCTAGTGGTTTGCCCTCACGACAGGAGCAGTACTTC	CASGLPSRQEQYF
TRBV2	TRBJ2-7	11	-	-	TGTGCCAGCAGTGAAGTTAACGAGCAGTACTTC	CASSEVNEQYF
TRBV29-1	TRBJ2-3	17	TRBD2	-	TGCAGCGTTGAAGGGACTAGCGGTAGTGCTAGCACAGATACGCAGTATTTT	CSVEGTSGSASTDTQYF
TRBV7-2	TRBJ1-2	13	-	-	TGTGCCAGCAGCTATTCAGAGCCAGGGGGCTACACCTTC	CASSYSEPGGYTF
TRBV30	TRBJ1-5	15	TRBD1	-	TGTGCCTGGAGCGAGACAGGGGGACAGGGACAGCCCCAGCATTTT	CAWSETGGQGQPQHF
TRBV7-8	TRBJ1-3	15	-	-	TGTGCCATCCTGGGGGCCGGGATCTCTGGAAACACCATATATTTT	CAILGAGISGNTIYF
TRBV7-3	TRBJ2-5	13	-	-	TGTGCCAGCAGCTTTGGCAGGGAAGAGACCCAGTACTTC	CASSFGREETQYF
TRBV19	TRBJ2-2	14	-	-	TGTGCCAGTACCCCGCCAGGCTACACCGGGGAGCTGTTTTTT	CASTPPGYTGELFF
TRBV7-6	TRBJ1-2	14	TRBD1	-	TGTGCCAGCAGTTCCGGGACAGGGATCAATGGCTACACCTTC	CASSSGTGINGYTF
TRBV7-9	TRBJ1-4	14	-	-	TGTGCCAGCAGCTTAGTTCCCGGGGATGAAAAACTGTTTTTT	CASSLVPGDEKLFF
TRBV9	TRBJ1-2	14	TRBD1	-	TGTGCCAGCGCTTCCGGGACAGGATTTTATGGCTACACCTTC	CASASGTGFYGYTF
TRBV19	TRBJ2-7	15	TRBD2	-	TGTGCCAGTAGTATCTCTAGCGGGGGCTCCTACGAGCAGTACTTC	CASSISSGGSYEQYF
TRBV6-5	TRBJ2-7	15	TRBD2	-	TGTGCCAGCAGACCTGGGACTAGCGGCGGCTACGAGCAGTACTTC	CASRPGTSGGYEQYF
TRBV6-5	TRBJ2-7	15	TRBD1	-	TGTGCCAGCAGGAACCAGGGGGCAGGCTCCTACGAGCAGTACTTC	CASRNQGAGSYEQYF
TRBV27	TRBJ2-1	15	TRBD2	-	TGTGCCAGCAGCCGACTAGCGGGGCCGTACAATGAGCAGTTCTTC	CASSRLAGPYNEQFF
TRBV11-2	TRBJ2-5	14	-	-	TGTGCCAGCAGCGAGAGGCGTGCGCGGGAGACCCAGTACTTC	CASSERRARETQYF
TRBV14	TRBJ1-6	16	TRBD1	once	TGTGCCAGCAGCCCCCGGGACAGGGGAGGGTATTCACCCCTCCACTTT	CASSPRDRGGYSPLHF
TRBV7-9	TRBJ1-2	13	-	-	TGTGCCAGCAGTCTTCAGGGTCAGTCTGGCTACACCTTC	CASSLQGQSGYTF
TRBV4-1	TRBJ2-7	14	TRBD1	-	TGCGCCAGCAGCTACCCCGGGACAGCCTACGAGCAGTACTTC	CASSYPGTAYEQYF
TRBV5-6	TRBJ1-2	14	-	-	TGTGCCAGCAGCCCCCCATGGGGGGGATATGGCTACACCTTC	CASSPPWGGYGYTF
TRBV4-2	TRBJ2-5	16	-	-	TGTGCCAGCAGCCAGTTCCTCTGGACTCAGTGGGAGACCCAGTACTTC	CASSQFLWTQWETQYF
TRBV6-5	TRBJ2-5	16	TRBD1	-	TGTGCCAGCAGTTCACCACCGGGACAGGGGGCGGAGACCCAGTACTTC	CASSSPPGQGAETQYF
TRBV18	TRBJ2-3	14	-	-	TGTGCCAGCTCTCGCCGGCCGAGCGCAGATACGCAGTATTTT	CASSRRPSADTQYF
TRBV7-9	TRBJ2-4	16	-	-	TGTGCCAGCAGCTTAGCTGGGGCTGGAAGCAAAAACATTCAGTACTTC	CASSLAGAGSKNIQYF
TRBV6-1	TRBJ2-7	11	-	-	TGTGCCAGCAGTGCCCTCTACGAGCAGTACTTC	CASSALYEQYF
TRBV5-1	TRBJ2-3	16	TRBD2	-	TGCGCCAGCAGCTTGGAACTAGCGGGCTCCACAGATACGCAGTATTTT	CASSLELAGSTDTQYF
TRBV7-2	TRBJ2-5	14	-	-	TGTGCCAGCAGCCCGACACAGGGACGCGAGACCCAGTACTTC	CASSPTQGRETQYF
TRBV6-1	TRBJ1-6	16	TRBD1	-	TGTGCCAGCAGTGGGTCCGGGACAGCTTATTATTCACCCCTCCACTTT	CASSGSGTAYYSPLHF
TRBV18	TRBJ1-2	15	TRBD1	-	TGTGCCAGCTCACAACGGACAGGGGGCAGCTATGGCTACACCTTC	CASSQRTGGSYGYTF
TRBV9	TRBJ2-6	15	-	many	TGTGCCAGCAGCAAGGGGGGGCCTGGGGCCAACGTCCTGACTTTC	CASSKGGPGANVLTF
TRBV7-2	TRBJ1-2	14	-	-	TGTGCCAGCAGCTTCCTCCAGGGAGGGGATGGCTACACCTTC	CASSFLQGGDGYTF
TRBV9	TRBJ2-6	20	TRBD2	-	TGTGCCAGCAGCGTAGGACTAGCGGGGGACCTCTCCTCTGGGGCCAACGTCCTGACTTTC	CASSVGLAGDLSSGANVLTF
TRBV7-2	TRBJ2-5	12	-	once	TGTGCCAGCAGCTTAGAGCGGGAGACCCAGTACTTC	CASSLERETQYF